The clone carrying this T cell receptor beta chain appeared a few times. The antigen is unknown. This record comes from a study of post-analysis software for immune sequencing data. Findings of the study overall: Higher frequency in patients than in controls was seen for several TRBV segments, with TRBV5-6, TRBV5-1 and TRBV20-1 among them.

Prepared libraries of TCR beta cDNA carried unique molecular identifiers. Between about 0.85 and 10 million T cells gave rise to hundreds of thousands of cDNA molecules. TCRdb ran MiXCR on the PCR reads and lists one entry per CDR3 protein. The sample lists about 260,000 distinct CDR3 sequences; 36% were seen once. The V gene lost 8 bases and the J gene lost 5 bases, with 17 bases spanning the gap. This CDR3 has 13 residues. CDR1 is DFQATT and CDR2 is SNEGSKA in the germline V gene (reference sequence). The chain joins TRBV20-1 to TRBJ2-3; weak D call: TRBD2 (7 bases). The sample taken for sequencing was blood. This clonotype was obtained from a girl aged 10 to 17 with multiple sclerosis. The CDR3 DNA reads as TGCAGTACAATCCGGGGGGCAAGAGATACGCAGTATTTT. Residues: CSTIRGARDTQYF.